This TCR beta chain came from a study of T cells in Graves' hyperthyroidism and ophthalmopathy. The source material, RNA transcripts, was used to amplify TCR beta CDR3 regions. The TCR CDR3 was amplified in a first-round RT-PCR using the HTBI primer set. A single record per CDR3 protein comes from TCRdb applying MiXCR to the multiplex PCR reads. The sample lists approximately 490,000 distinct CDR3 sequences, roughly 22% occurring once. A word on this clonotype: No antigen is known for it.

Study results and caveats: Most thyroid clonotypes expanded above 0.001 appeared in blood too.

This CDR3 spans 15 amino acids. V was clipped by 3 bases and J by 4 bases, with 12 bases between them. Sequenced material: blood. This clonotype originated in a woman in her 70s with Graves' ophthalmopathy. V is TRBV12-3 or TRBV12-4 and J is TRBJ2-2; TRBD1 is a possible D gene (6 bases). The chain's CDR3 is CASSFQGIATGELFF. The DNA of the CDR3 is TGTGCCAGCAGTTTTCAGGGGATCGCCACCGGGGAGCTGTTTTTT.